The clone carrying this TCR beta chain was observed a few times. This specimen comes from a study of OX40 agonist ivuxolimab in advanced cancers. CDR1 and CDR2 from the germline V gene are SGHVS and FNYEAQ. The ends were cut back, 5 bases at V and 6 bases at J, with 13 bases in the middle. The CDR3 consists of 14 residues. Method: immunoSEQ multiplex PCR; TCRdb's copy keeps in-frame clones and lacks some. The sample lists tens of thousands of clones, 80% occurring once. Sequencing used CD4+ or CD8+ T cells sorted from blood, obtained in a trial of the OX40 agonist ivuxolimab. This TCR was recovered from an adult with an advanced solid tumor such as melanoma, head and neck, liver or kidney cancer. The V and J genes are TRBV7-6 and TRBJ2-2, with D perhaps TRBD2 (5 bases). The CDR3 loop is CASSRTPLPGELFF. DNA for the CDR3: TGTGCCAGCAGCCGGACTCCCTTGCCCGGGGAGCTGTTTTTT. Complete variable domain (other parts from reference TRBV7-6 and TRBJ2-2): GAGVSQSPRYKVTKRGQDVALRCDPISGHVSLYWYRQALGQGPEFLTYFNYEAQQDKSGLPNDRFSAERPEGSISTLTIQRTEQRDSAMYRCASSRTPLPGELFFGEGSRLTVL.